This T cell receptor (beta chain) was identified during a study of T cells after posttransplantation cyclophosphamide. In regard to this clone: Its antigen remains unknown.

The related graft donor's blood sample was taken on the day of bone marrow donation. This CDR3 spans 18 amino acids. The germline CDR1 and CDR2 sequences are SEHNR and FQNEAQ (reference sequence). The trim removed 5 bases at V and 4 bases at J, leaving 18 bases unmatched. The table came from immunoSEQ multiplex PCR; TCRdb's copy has only in-frame clones and leaves some out. Recorded here are 20,000 to 30,000 clones, none singletons. The study's findings and limits: After PTCy, TRB diversity resembled that of CNI/methotrexate controls. Donor CD8+ memory clones often dominated recipient blood repertoires at later times.

Sequenced material: PBMCs. V usage is TRBV7-9 and J usage is TRBJ2-7; 9 bases match TRBD1. This TCR was recovered from a woman aged 45-65 years in good health, CMV-negative, and a related stem cell transplant donor. CDR3 amino acids: CASSPGRDRDPRYYEQYF. CDR3 nucleotide sequence: TGTGCCAGCAGCCCCGGGCGGGACAGGGACCCTAGGTATTACGAGCAGTACTTC.